Sequencing of this TCR beta chain was carried out in a study of somatic mutations in cytotoxic T cells in rheumatoid arthritis. Study-wide results and limits: Any difference in CD8+ T-cell clonality between patients who had rheumatoid arthritis and healthy controls who were age-matched was not statistically significant. About an eighth of the roughly 65 patients had a largest CD8+ clone above 20% of CD8+ cells.

Separation of CD4+ and CD8+ cells was performed by positive magnetic bead selection, and purity was verified by flow cytometry. Germline trimming cut 0 bases from V and 6 bases from J; bases unmatched to any gene: 11. The germline CDR1 and CDR2 sequences are SGHDN and FVKESK. This CDR3 is 17 amino acids long. This clone was recorded a few times. Its specificity is not known. The method was immunoSEQ multiplex PCR; TCRdb's version includes in-frame clones alone and lacks a portion of them. The sample includes about 19,000 clones, approximately 80% of them seen just once. The chain joins TRBV14 to TRBJ1-2, with 9 positions matching TRBD1. Sequences were obtained from CD8+ T cells sorted from blood. The TCR was taken from a woman aged 50 to 60 in good health. The CDR3 bases are TGTGCCAGCAGCCAAGAGGGACCGGAGGGGGACAGGGATGGCTACACCTTC. Its protein is CASSQEGPEGDRDGYTF.